This passage covers 13 T cell receptor beta chains from one sample sequenced in a study of blood T cells in healthy people across ages. Combining a sample-barcoded 5' primer with a J-beta primer mix, a second PCR ran for about 6 to 12 cycles. TCRdb analysed the 5' RACE reads with MiXCR anew, one entry per CDR3 protein. The data hold 800,000 to 950,000 distinct CDR3 sequences, with under 40% observed a single time. Material for sequencing was blood. The receptors derive from a man younger than 35 in good health.

The chain has TRBV15 and TRBJ2-7, with 9 nucleotides matching TRBD2. V lost 1 base, J lost 12 bases, and 16 bases stayed unmatched. The V gene's germline CDR1 is LNHNV and CDR2 YYDKDF (reference sequence). The CDR3 loop spans 16 amino acids. Here the CDR3 reads CATSRAGGGAKNIRYF. CDR3 bases: TGTGCCACCAGCAGAGCGGGCGGGGGGGCCAAAAACATTCGGTACTTC. The complete variable domain, with remaining parts taken from reference TRBV15 and TRBJ2-7, reads DAMVIQNPRYQVTQFGKPVTLSCSQTLNHNVMYWYQQKSSQAPKLLFHYYDKDFNNEADTPDNFQSRRPNTSFCFLDIRSPGLGDTAMYLCATSRAGGGAKNIRYFGPGTRLTVT.

V is TRBV19 and J is TRBJ2-5; D possibly matches TRBD1 or TRBD2 (7 bases each). Germline lookup yields CDR1 LNHDA and CDR2 SQIVND (reference sequence). The germline V and J ends were trimmed by 5 bases and 11 bases, with 18 bases remaining between them. The CDR3 contains 13 residues. The CDR3 reads CASSGRDRREQYF. The CDR3, as DNA: TGTGCCAGTAGTGGGAGGGACAGACGGGAGCAGTACTTC. The complete variable domain, with remaining parts taken from reference TRBV19 and TRBJ2-5, reads DGGITQSPKYLFRKEGQNVTLSCEQNLNHDAMYWYRQDPGQGLRLIYYSQIVNDFQKGDIAEGYSVSREKKESFPLTVTSAQKNPTAFYLCASSGRDRREQYFGPGTRLLVL.

This clonotype has just a few counts. The chain is built from TRBV4-2 and TRBJ1-1; D is uncertain. Germline V gene data show CDR1 as LGHNA and CDR2 as YNFKEQ. V lost 1 base and J 7 bases, leaving 4 bases between the germline ends. CDR3 length: 11 amino acids. CDR3: CASSQANEAFF. CDR3 sequence (DNA): TGTGCCAGCAGCCAAGCAAATGAAGCTTTCTTT.

This clonotype was picked up a small number of times. The chain couples TRBV10-3 to TRBJ1-3; no clear D gene. The germline gives CDR1 ENHRY, CDR2 SYGVKD. The CDR3 has 15 residues. V dropped 11 bases and J dropped 0 bases, with 17 bases sitting between them. DNA for the CDR3: TGTGCCCTAGCCGCCAGTTTGGGCTCTGGAAACACCATATATTTT. Translation gives CALAASLGSGNTIYF.

The chain carries TRBV7-8 and TRBJ2-3, with 9 bases matching TRBD1. With 4 bases clipped from V and 0 bases from J, the junction kept 11 bases outside the gene matches. CDR1 and CDR2 from the germline V gene are SGHVS and FQNEAQ. The CDR3 sequence is 18 residues long. The DNA of the CDR3 is TGTGCCAGCAGCTACAGGGGGCTCCGTGTGTCTAGCACAGATACGCAGTATTTT. It translates to CASSYRGLRVSSTDTQYF.

This sequence joins TRBV5-5 and TRBJ2-3, with 12 bases that match TRBD2. CDR3 length equals 16 residues. Germline V CDR1 and CDR2: SGHKS, YYEKEE (reference sequence). V was pared by 6 bases and J by 0 bases, with 5 bases of the junction left unmatched. CDR3 nucleotide sequence: TGTGCCAGCACCCTAGCGGGGGGGCTAAGCACAGATACGCAGTATTTT. Its protein product is CASTLAGGLSTDTQYF.

This clonotype came up many times. The rearrangement links TRBV7-9 to TRBJ1-6; D is undetermined. Germline-derived CDR1 and CDR2 are SEHNR and FQNEAQ (reference sequence). Trimming took 5 bases from V and 7 from J, leaving 9 bases between them. The CDR3 loop spans 13 amino acids. The CDR3 nucleotides read TGTGCCAGCAGCCCCATGGAGAATTCACCCCTCCACTTT. Residues: CASSPMENSPLHF.

The rearrangement uses TRBV4-2 and TRBJ2-3; 12 nucleotides line up with TRBD2. The CDR3 runs to 18 residues. The germline V gene has CDR1 LGHNA and CDR2 YNFKEQ. J gave up 0 bases and V 4 bases, and 8 bases lay outside the gene matches. In DNA form, the CDR3 reads TGTGCCAGCAGCCCCAGACTAGCGGGGGAAGGGAGCACAGATACGCAGTATTTT. This gives the protein CASSPRLAGEGSTDTQYF.

The chain's CDR3 is CSAQAGYEQYF. The CDR3 DNA reads as TGCAGTGCTCAAGCCGGGTACGAGCAGTACTTC. The chain is built from TRBV20-1 and TRBJ2-7, with D uncertain. This CDR3 has 11 residues. Per germline, CDR1 DFQATT and CDR2 SNEGSKA (reference sequence). V was pared by 5 bases and J by 4 bases, with 9 bases between.

In this sample, this clonotype turned up a few times. The chain couples TRBV7-2 to TRBJ2-5; 10 bases map to TRBD2. V shed 0 bases, J shed 4 bases, and the junction held 5 bases outside the gene matches. Germline V gives CDR1 SGHTA, CDR2 FQGNSA. This CDR3 has 16 residues. Written as DNA, the CDR3 is TGTGCCAGCAGCTTAGCGCGACTAGCGGGTCGAGAGACCCAGTACTTC. Translating gives CASSLARLAGRETQYF.

This clonotype occurred a few times. The V and J genes are TRBV5-1 and TRBJ2-7; either TRBD1 or TRBD2 may supply D (5 bases each). This CDR3 contains 15 residues. The germline V and J ends were trimmed by 3 bases and 0 bases, with 13 bases remaining between them. CDR1 and CDR2 (germline): SGHRS, YFSETQ. The CDR3 sequence is CASSSGRLSSYEQYF. As DNA, the CDR3 is TGCGCCAGCAGCTCGGGACGCCTAAGCTCCTACGAGCAGTACTTC.

This clonotype was observed a few times. The gene calls are TRBV20-1 and TRBJ1-5, with 9 bases that match TRBD1. The germline V gene has CDR1 DFQATT and CDR2 SNEGSKA (reference sequence). Trimming removed 6 bases from V and 6 bases from J; junction bases left unmatched: 9. The CDR3 sequence is 14 residues long. The CDR3 bases are TGCAGTGCCGGACAGGGGCGAGGTAGTCAGCCCCAGCATTTT. As protein: CSAGQGRGSQPQHF.

This clonotype showed up just a few times. The rearrangement links TRBV20-1 to TRBJ1-1; no reliable D call. Looked up from germline, CDR1 is DFQATT and CDR2 is SNEGSKA (reference sequence). Trimming stripped 0 bases from V and 0 bases from J, with 11 bases between. CDR3 length equals 15 residues. CDR3 DNA sequence: TGCAGTGCTAGAGATCGTGGGAGCATGAACACTGAAGCTTTCTTT. Its translation is CSARDRGSMNTEAFF.